This TCR beta chain originates from a study of T cells of healthy individuals. TCRdb called the 5' RACE reads again in MiXCR, with one record for every CDR3 protein. In the table there are around 53,000 distinct CDR3 sequences, about 15% of which are singletons. In its sample, this clonotype was seen many times. The receptor comes from a human donor in good health.

In nucleotides, the CDR3 is TGTGCCATCCGACCGGGACGTCAAGAAAAACTGTTTTTT. Its protein product is CAIRPGRQEKLFF. The rearrangement links TRBV7-9 to TRBJ1-4; tentative D call: TRBD1 (5 bases). Germline V gives CDR1 SEHNR, CDR2 FQNEAQ (reference sequence). There are 13 residues in the CDR3. V was trimmed by 10 bases and J by 8 bases, leaving 17 bases between them.